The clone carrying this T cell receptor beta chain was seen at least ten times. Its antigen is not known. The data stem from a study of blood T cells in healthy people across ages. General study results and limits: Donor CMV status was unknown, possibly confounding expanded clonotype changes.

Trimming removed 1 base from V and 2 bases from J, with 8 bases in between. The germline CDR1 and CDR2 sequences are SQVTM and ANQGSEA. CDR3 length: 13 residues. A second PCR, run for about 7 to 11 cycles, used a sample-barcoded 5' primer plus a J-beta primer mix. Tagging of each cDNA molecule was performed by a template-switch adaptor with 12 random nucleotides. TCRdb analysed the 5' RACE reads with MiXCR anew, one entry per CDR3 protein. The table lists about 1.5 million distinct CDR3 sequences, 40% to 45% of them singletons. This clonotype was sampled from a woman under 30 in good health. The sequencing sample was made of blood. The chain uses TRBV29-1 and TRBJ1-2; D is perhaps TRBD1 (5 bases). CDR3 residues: CSVEAGPNYGYTF. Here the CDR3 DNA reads TGCAGCGTTGAAGCGGGACCGAACTATGGCTACACCTTC.